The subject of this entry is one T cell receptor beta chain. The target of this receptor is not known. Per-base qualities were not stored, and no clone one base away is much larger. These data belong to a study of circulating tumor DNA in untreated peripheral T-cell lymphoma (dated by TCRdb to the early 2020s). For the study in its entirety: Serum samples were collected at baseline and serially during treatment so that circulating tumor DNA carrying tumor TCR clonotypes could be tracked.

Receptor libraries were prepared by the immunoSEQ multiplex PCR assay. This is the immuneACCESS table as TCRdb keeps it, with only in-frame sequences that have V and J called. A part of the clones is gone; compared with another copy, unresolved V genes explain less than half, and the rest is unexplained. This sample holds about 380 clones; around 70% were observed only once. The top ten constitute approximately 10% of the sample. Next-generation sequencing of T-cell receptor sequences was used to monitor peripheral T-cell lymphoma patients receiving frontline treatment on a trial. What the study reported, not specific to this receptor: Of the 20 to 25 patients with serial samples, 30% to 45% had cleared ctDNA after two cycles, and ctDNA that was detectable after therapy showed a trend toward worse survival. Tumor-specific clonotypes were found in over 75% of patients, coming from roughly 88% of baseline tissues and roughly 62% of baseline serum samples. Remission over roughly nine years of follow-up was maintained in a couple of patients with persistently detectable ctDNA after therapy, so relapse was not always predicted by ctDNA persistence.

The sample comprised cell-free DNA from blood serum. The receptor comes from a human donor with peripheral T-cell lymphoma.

CDR3 region: CASSYSGDPLEQYV. The DNA sequence is given as TGTGCCAGCAGTTACTCGGGAGATCCCCTCGAGCAGTACGTC. The chain is made from TRBV6-6 and TRBJ2-7, with a tentative D gene TRBD2 over 5 matching bases. CDR1 MNHNY and CDR2 SVGAGI were looked up in the germline V gene (reference sequence). V and J are truncated by 0 bases and 6 bases respectively, leaving an intervening sequence of 12 bases. The CDR3 numbers 14 residues from cysteine through valine. Only the CDR3 part of the read is kept: 42 bases, read in frame from the first base.